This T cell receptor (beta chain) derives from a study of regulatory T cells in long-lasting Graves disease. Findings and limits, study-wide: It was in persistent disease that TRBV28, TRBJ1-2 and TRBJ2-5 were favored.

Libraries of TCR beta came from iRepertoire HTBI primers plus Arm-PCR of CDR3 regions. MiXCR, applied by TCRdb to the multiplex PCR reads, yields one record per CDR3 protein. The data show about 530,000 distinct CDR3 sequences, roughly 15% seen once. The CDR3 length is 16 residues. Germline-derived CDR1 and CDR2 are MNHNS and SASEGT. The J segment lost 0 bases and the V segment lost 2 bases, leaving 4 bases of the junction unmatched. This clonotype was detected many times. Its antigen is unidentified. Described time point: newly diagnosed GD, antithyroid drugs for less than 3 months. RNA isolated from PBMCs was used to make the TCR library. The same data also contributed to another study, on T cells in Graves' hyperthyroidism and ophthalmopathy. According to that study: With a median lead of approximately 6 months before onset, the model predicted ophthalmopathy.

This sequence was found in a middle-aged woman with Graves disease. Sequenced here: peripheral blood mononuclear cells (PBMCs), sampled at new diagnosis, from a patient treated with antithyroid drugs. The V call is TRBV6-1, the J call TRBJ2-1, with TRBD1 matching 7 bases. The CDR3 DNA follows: TGTGCCAGCAGTGAACTACAGGGGAGCTCCTACAATGAGCAGTTCTTC. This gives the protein CASSELQGSSYNEQFF.